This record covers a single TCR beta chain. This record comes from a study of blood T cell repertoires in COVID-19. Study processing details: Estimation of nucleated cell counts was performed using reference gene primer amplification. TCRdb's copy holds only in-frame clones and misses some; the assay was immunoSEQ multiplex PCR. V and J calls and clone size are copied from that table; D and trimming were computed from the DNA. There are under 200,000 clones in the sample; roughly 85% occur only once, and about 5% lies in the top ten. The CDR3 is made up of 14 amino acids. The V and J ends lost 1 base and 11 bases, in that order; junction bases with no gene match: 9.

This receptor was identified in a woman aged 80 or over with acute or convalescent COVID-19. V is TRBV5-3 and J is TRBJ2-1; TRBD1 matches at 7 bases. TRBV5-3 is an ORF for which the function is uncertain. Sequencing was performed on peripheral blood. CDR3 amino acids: CARSLIRGRTKQFF. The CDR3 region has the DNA TGTGCCAGAAGCTTGATAAGGGGGCGAACTAAGCAGTTCTTC.